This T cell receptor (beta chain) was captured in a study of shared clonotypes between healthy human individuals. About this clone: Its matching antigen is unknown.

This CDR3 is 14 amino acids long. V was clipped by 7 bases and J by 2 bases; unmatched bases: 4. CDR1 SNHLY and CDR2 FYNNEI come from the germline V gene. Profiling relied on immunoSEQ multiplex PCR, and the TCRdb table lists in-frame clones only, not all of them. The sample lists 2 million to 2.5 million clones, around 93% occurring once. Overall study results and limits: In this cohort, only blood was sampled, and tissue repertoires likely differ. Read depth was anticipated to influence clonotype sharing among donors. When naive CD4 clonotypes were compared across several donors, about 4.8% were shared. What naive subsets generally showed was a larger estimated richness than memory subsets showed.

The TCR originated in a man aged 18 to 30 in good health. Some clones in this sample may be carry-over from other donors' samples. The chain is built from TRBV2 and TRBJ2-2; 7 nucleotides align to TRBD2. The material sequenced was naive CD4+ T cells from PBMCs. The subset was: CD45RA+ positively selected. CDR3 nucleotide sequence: TGTGCCAGCAACGGCGGGAGAAACACCGGGGAGCTGTTTTTT. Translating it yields CASNGGRNTGELFF. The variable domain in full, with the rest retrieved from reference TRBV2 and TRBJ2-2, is EPEVTQTPSHQVTQMGQEVILRCVPISNHLYFYWYRQILGQKVEFLVSFYNNEISEKSEIFDDQFSVERPDGSNFTLKIRSTKLEDSAMYFCASNGGRNTGELFFGEGSRLTVL.